Detailed here is one T cell receptor (beta chain). Its recognized antigen is unknown. One base away there is no much larger clone; base qualities are not given. Ficoll-Paque density gradient centrifugation was the method used to isolate PBMCs. The data stem from a study of T-cell memory formation after mild COVID-19 (dated by TCRdb to about 2021). Background for the entire study: TCR sequence clusters from the two donors were largely donor specific. T-cell clones expanding and contracting after mild COVID-19 in a couple of donors were tracked by longitudinal TCRalpha and TCRbeta repertoire sequencing. The cohort comprised two young, previously healthy adult volunteers, one female and one male. The study at large found these results: Whether the second-wave clones peaking on day 37 were SARS-CoV-2 specific was not confirmed. Some responding clones were detected in pre-infection memory, which suggested that pre-existing cross-reactive memory T cells had joined the SARS-CoV-2 response. Contracting CD4+ clones were found mainly in CM and EM memory subsets, while CD8+ clones were enriched in EMRA. From day 15 to 85, contracting clones showed balanced CD4/CD8 phenotypes, whereas a second wave of clones that expanded from day 15 to 37 leaned towards CD4+. Only two mild cases were covered in the study, and larger cohorts including severe cases with pre-infection samples were considered necessary.

The V and J ends are trimmed by 4 bases and 10 bases, leaving 20 bases between them. CDR1 SEHNR and CDR2 FQNEAQ are derived from the germline V gene (reference sequence). From the cysteine through the phenylalanine, the CDR3 covers 14 amino acids. Only the CDR3 DNA is retained, 42 bases long and in frame from the first base. Sequencer: Illumina NovaSeq 6000. cDNA libraries for TCRalpha and TCRbeta were prepared by 5'RACE using constant-segment primers, with sample barcodes and unique molecular identifiers added. RNA was extracted from every sample with Trizol reagent. Libraries were amplified in two PCR steps, with a second sample barcode and Illumina TruSeq adapters added in the second step. Libraries were sequenced on an Illumina NovaSeq with 2 x 150 bp paired-end reads. Per the source publication's procedure: Demultiplexing of reads and collapsing into UMI-guided consensus sequences were performed with migec v1.2.7. Using mixcr v2.1.11, the UMI consensuses were aligned to TRA and TRB V and J templates and assembled into clonotypes. Clonotypes were classified as expanded or contracted when called significant by both edgeR and NoisET, with noise models trained on biological replicates. edgeR calls used a false discovery rate-adjusted p below 0.01 and a log2 fold-change threshold of 1. As an exploratory analysis of dynamics, PCA with hierarchical clustering was applied to max-normalized trajectories of the 1000 most abundant clonotypes. Separately sequenced CD4+ and CD8+ repertoires were used to assign a CD4 or CD8 phenotype to each responding clone. TCRdb ran its own pipeline on the public reads, namely fastp trimming at Q25 and MiXCR clone calling, and kept in-frame beta chains. When rows share a CDR3 protein, they turn into one entry using the most common DNA and genes. In this record, the V and J calls reflect TCRdb's handling and not the investigators' own analysis. The sample contains under 400,000 distinct CDR3 sequences, under 25% of them found a single time. Jointly, the top ten make up approximately 13% of the sample.

The chain is encoded by TRBV7-9 joined to TRBJ2-7, with the D gene too uncertain to name. This clonotype was sampled from an adult woman who had mild COVID-19 (a few samples of this study predate the infection). The sample titles of this study are shuffled in the database, so cell type and time point are left out; the donor was told from shared clones. The sequencing input was PBMCs or a T cell subset sorted from them (not recorded which). The CDR3 has the sequence CASSSPRRPGSQYF. The DNA sequence is given as TGTGCCAGCAGCTCCCCCAGACGACCGGGCTCCCAGTACTTC.